These 26 T cell receptor beta chains share one sample of origin, sequenced in a study of regulatory T cells in long-lasting Graves disease. The time point: persistent/refractory GD, antithyroid drugs over 5 years with positive TRAb. Making the TCR library involved RNA that had been extracted from PBMCs. Construction of the TCR beta libraries employed iRepertoire HTBI primers in conjunction with Arm-PCR of CDR3 regions. From the multiplex PCR reads, TCRdb called clonotypes with MiXCR, one entry per CDR3 protein. In the table there are roughly 400,000 distinct CDR3 sequences, roughly 23% of which are singletons. This specimen consisted of peripheral blood mononuclear cells (PBMCs), obtained when the disease was refractory, from a patient treated with antithyroid drugs. The receptors were gathered from a female donor with Graves disease.

The sample holds a few counts of this clonotype. The V gene is TRBV20-1, the J gene TRBJ2-5; 13 nucleotides align to TRBD2. The CDR3 contains 15 residues. V shed 5 bases and J 0 bases; nucleotides not matched to a gene: 3. The V gene's germline CDR1 is DFQATT and CDR2 SNEGSKA (reference sequence). This CDR3 reads CSAGLAGDHQETQYF. The CDR3, as DNA: TGCAGTGCTGGACTAGCGGGAGACCACCAAGAGACCCAGTACTTC.

The V call is TRBV12-3 or TRBV12-4, the J call TRBJ2-1, with D possibly matching TRBD2 (6 bases). The length of the CDR3 is 13 residues. Trimming took off 5 bases at V and 7 bases at J, with 12 bases between the two ends. Written as DNA, the CDR3 is TGTGCCAGCAGTCCCTCGGGAGCAAATGAGCAGTTCTTC. Translated, it gives CASSPSGANEQFF.

Only a few counts were recorded for this clonotype. The chain employs TRBV3-1 and TRBJ2-7; 7 bases are a match to TRBD2. Germline values: CDR1 LGHDT, CDR2 YNNKEL (reference sequence). The CDR3 totals 13 residues. The junction had 9 bases not matched to a gene; V was cut back by 6 bases and J by 7 bases. This CDR3 reads CASRQTGTKEQYF. Written as DNA, the CDR3 is TGTGCCAGCAGGCAAACCGGGACTAAGGAGCAGTACTTC.

Ten or more counts support this clonotype. This chain uses TRBV7-9 with TRBJ2-5; D perhaps matches TRBD2 (6 bases). The V gene lost 3 bases and the J gene lost 4 bases, with 9 bases spanning the gap. This CDR3 is built from 13 residues. Germline V gene data show CDR1 as SEHNR and CDR2 as FQNEAQ (reference sequence). In DNA, the CDR3 is TGTGCCAGCAGCTTCGCCGGGGGAGAGACCCAGTACTTC. Residues: CASSFAGGETQYF.

This clonotype was detected many times. The rearrangement links TRBV11-2 to TRBJ2-2; TRBD2 might be the D (5 bases). Trimming removed 7 bases at V and 1 base at J, with 13 bases between. Germline CDR1 SGHAT, CDR2 FQNNGV. The CDR3 spans 15 residues. CDR3 sequence (DNA): TGTGCCAGCACCTCCTCTCGGGGGAACACCGGGGAGCTGTTTTTT. Protein product: CASTSSRGNTGELFF.

The gene calls are TRBV20-1 and TRBJ2-1, with 10 bases lining up with TRBD2. The trim removed 6 bases at V and 5 bases at J, leaving 16 bases unmatched. This CDR3 spans 17 amino acids. Germline assignment: CDR1 DFQATT and CDR2 SNEGSKA (reference sequence). This CDR3 is CSALTTIAGGFDNEQFF. The CDR3 DNA sequence: TGCAGTGCCTTAACTACTATAGCGGGAGGATTCGACAATGAGCAGTTCTTC.

This clonotype occurred many times. V gene TRBV20-1 combines with J gene TRBJ2-7; D possibly corresponds to TRBD1 (5 bases). CDR3 length: 16 residues. V gave up 0 bases and J gave up 2 bases, with 17 bases separating them. CDR1 DFQATT and CDR2 SNEGSKA come from the germline V gene (reference sequence). CDR3 in amino acids: CSARDRVYRTTYEQYF. The CDR3 region has the DNA TGCAGTGCTAGAGATAGAGTGTACAGGACCACCTACGAGCAGTACTTC.

This clonotype has a count of ten or more. This chain links TRBV2 with TRBJ2-7, with D tentatively TRBD1 or TRBD2 (5 bases each). The germline V gene has CDR1 SNHLY and CDR2 FYNNEI. This CDR3 spans 14 amino acids. The V end lost 8 bases, the J end lost 2 bases, and 16 bases lay between the germline ends. CDR3 loop: CASGGPQGTYEQYF. The CDR3 nucleotides are TGTGCCAGCGGGGGACCCCAGGGCACCTACGAGCAGTACTTC.

CDR3 loop: CASSFGTGGADYGYTF. CDR3 nucleotide sequence: TGCGCCAGCAGTTTCGGGACAGGGGGCGCGGACTATGGCTACACCTTC. The rearrangement joins TRBV5-1 to TRBJ1-2; 12 bases line up with TRBD1. This CDR3 has 16 amino acids. The V segment lost 5 bases and the J segment 3 bases; nucleotides outside the gene matches: 8. Germline V gene lookup returns CDR1 SGHRS and CDR2 YFSETQ.

This clonotype was counted many times. The rearrangement uses TRBV28 and TRBJ2-2, with no clear D. V shed 2 bases and J shed 6 bases, with 7 bases lying between them. The length of the CDR3 is 13 residues. Germline CDR1 MDHEN, CDR2 SYDVKM. In DNA form, the CDR3 reads TGTGCCAGCAGTTTAGGCTGGGCCGGGGAGCTGTTTTTT. This translates into CASSLGWAGELFF.

This clonotype was detected a few times. V is TRBV5-1 and J is TRBJ2-7; 10 bases fit TRBD2. Germline V gene data show CDR1 as SGHRS and CDR2 as YFSETQ. This CDR3 has 16 residues. Trimming removed 4 bases from V and 5 bases from J; junction bases left unmatched: 12. The CDR3 DNA reads as TGCGCCAGCAGCCCATCCTCCACTAGCGGGAACCACGAGCAGTACTTC. Amino acids: CASSPSSTSGNHEQYF.

At least ten counts were recorded for this clonotype. V gene TRBV28 combines with J gene TRBJ2-4; 11 nucleotides agree with TRBD2. With 3 bases clipped from V and 6 bases from J, the junction kept 13 bases outside the gene matches. Germline V gives CDR1 MDHEN, CDR2 SYDVKM. The CDR3 runs 18 residues. The CDR3 DNA reads as TGTGCCAGCAGTTTGGGAGATAGCGGGAGGGCCGGTGGAAACATTCAGTACTTC. It is translated as CASSLGDSGRAGGNIQYF.

The sample holds many counts of this clonotype. The CDR3 here is CASSAEGQGFQPQHF. The CDR3 DNA follows: TGTGCCAGCAGCGCGGAGGGACAGGGTTTCCAGCCCCAGCATTTT. The chain is built from TRBV6-1 and TRBJ1-5; TRBD1 matches at 9 bases. Germline CDR1 is MNHNS and CDR2 is SASEGT. The trim removed 6 bases at V and 7 bases at J, leaving 10 bases unmatched. CDR3 size: 15 residues.

This rearrangement joins TRBV15 to TRBJ2-1; TRBD2 agrees at 12 bases. The CDR3 runs to 18 residues. The trim removed 0 bases at V and 3 bases at J, leaving 6 bases unmatched. CDR1 and CDR2 (germline): LNHNV, YYDKDF (reference sequence). As DNA, the CDR3 is TGTGCCACCAGCAGAGATCCCGCTAGCGGGAGGGTCTACAATGAGCAGTTCTTC. It codes for CATSRDPASGRVYNEQFF.

This clonotype came up a few times. The gene calls are TRBV10-1 and TRBJ2-1, with D uncertain. The CDR3 has 13 residues. Germline CDR1 is WNHNN and CDR2 is SYGVQD (reference sequence). V was clipped by 0 bases and J by 8 bases, with 8 bases between them. CDR3 DNA sequence: TGCGCCAGCAGTGAGTCGGGCCCCGATGAGCAGTTCTTC. The encoded protein is CASSESGPDEQFF.

CDR3 residues: CASVRQGVGEQYF. CDR3 DNA: TGTGCCAGCGTCCGACAGGGGGTTGGCGAGCAGTACTTC. V is TRBV13 and J is TRBJ2-7; 9 bases align to TRBD1. V was clipped by 8 bases and J by 6 bases; unmatched bases: 8. Germline V gene data show CDR1 as PRHDT and CDR2 as FYEKMQ (reference sequence). This CDR3 region has 13 residues.

This clonotype was counted ten times or more. The gene calls are TRBV6-1 and TRBJ2-5, with D perhaps being TRBD1 or TRBD2 (5 bases each). CDR1 and CDR2 (germline): MNHNS, SASEGT. V lost 6 bases and J lost 1, with 9 bases in between. The CDR3 is made up of 13 amino acids. CDR3 sequence reads: CASRGPLQETQYF. DNA for the CDR3: TGTGCCAGCAGGGGACCGCTCCAAGAGACCCAGTACTTC.

The table lists this clonotype with many counts. The chain combines TRBV10-3 with TRBJ1-6, with TRBD1 as a possible D gene (6 bases). The ends were cut back, 11 bases at V and 9 bases at J, with 17 bases in the middle. Germline V CDR1 and CDR2: ENHRY, SYGVKD. This CDR3 contains 13 residues. In nucleotides, the CDR3 is TGTGCCTCTCGGACAGCAAACGTTTCACCCCTCCACTTT. Translated, it gives CASRTANVSPLHF.

This clonotype was found a few times. The V and J genes are TRBV20-1 and TRBJ1-4, with D possibly matching TRBD1 (6 bases). CDR3 length equals 20 residues. CDR1 is DFQATT, CDR2 SNEGSKA, per germline (reference sequence). Trimming pared 0 bases from V and 0 bases from J, leaving 23 bases between. CDR3 coding DNA: TGCAGTGCTAGAGATAACCCCGCGGGACGGGGGCTTGCAACTAATGAAAAACTGTTTTTT. Its protein product is CSARDNPAGRGLATNEKLFF.

A few counts support this clonotype. J is TRBJ2-3 and V is TRBV19; 12 bases fit TRBD2. The CDR3 is 16 amino acids. Looked up from germline, CDR1 is LNHDA and CDR2 is SQIVND (reference sequence). With 5 bases clipped from V and 4 bases from J, the junction kept 7 bases outside the gene matches. The CDR3, as DNA: TGTGCCAGTAGTCTCCTTCTAGCGGGAGGGTCAGATACGCAGTATTTT. The encoded protein is CASSLLLAGGSDTQYF. The full variable domain, its missing parts supplied by reference TRBV19 and TRBJ2-3, is DGGITQSPKYLFRKEGQNVTLSCEQNLNHDAMYWYRQDPGQGLRLIYYSQIVNDFQKGDIAEGYSVSREKKESFPLTVTSAQKNPTAFYLCASSLLLAGGSDTQYFGPGTRLTVL.

This clonotype was counted a few times. The J gene is TRBJ1-5, the V gene TRBV20-1; D is unclear. The germline V and J ends were trimmed by 4 bases and 6 bases, with 16 bases remaining between them. Germline V CDR1 and CDR2: DFQATT, SNEGSKA (reference sequence). This CDR3 has 14 residues. CDR3 DNA sequence: TGCAGTGCTATCCCCTCGGGAGCAGGTCAGCCCCAGCATTTT. Translating gives CSAIPSGAGQPQHF.

This clonotype was counted a few times. The V call is TRBV28, the J call TRBJ2-1; a weak D match, TRBD1 (6 bases). In germline, CDR1 is MDHEN, CDR2 SYDVKM. V lost 5 bases and J lost 10, with 15 bases in between. The CDR3 is made up of 13 amino acids. CDR3 protein: CASSHRTAIEQFF. DNA for the CDR3: TGTGCCAGCAGTCACAGGACAGCTATAGAGCAGTTCTTC.

The table lists this clonotype with a few counts. The chain recombines TRBV25-1 with TRBJ2-5; D unclear. The V gene lost 0 bases and the J gene lost 5 bases, with 13 bases spanning the gap. Germline CDR1 and CDR2: MGHDK and SYGVNS. The CDR3 consists of 15 residues. The DNA of the CDR3 is TGTGCCAGCAGTGAATATATGATAGCCGTTGAGACCCAGTACTTC. Translating it yields CASSEYMIAVETQYF.

This clonotype was seen a handful of times. This chain links TRBV5-1 with TRBJ2-2, with TRBD2 matching 10 bases. The germline V gene has CDR1 SGHRS and CDR2 YFSETQ. V lost 4 bases and J lost 6; bases outside the gene matches: 3. This CDR3 comprises 14 residues. CDR3 nucleotide sequence: TGCGCCAGCAGCGTGGGACTAGCGTCCGGGGAGCTGTTTTTT. This translates into CASSVGLASGELFF.

This clonotype was seen only a few times. The rearrangement joins TRBV10-3 to TRBJ2-5; D possibly corresponds to TRBD1 (6 bases). The CDR3 runs to 12 residues. From germline, CDR1 is ENHRY and CDR2 SYGVKD. V lost 6 bases and J 2 bases, leaving 7 bases between the germline ends. DNA for the CDR3: TGTGCCATCAGCACAGGGCAAGAGACCCAGTACTTC. Translation: CAISTGQETQYF.

This clonotype was counted many times. V is TRBV6-1 and J is TRBJ2-5, with 9 positions matching TRBD1. Germline V gives CDR1 MNHNS, CDR2 SASEGT. CDR3 length: 14 residues. Trimming cost V 5 bases and J 5 bases; bases outside gene matches: 6. The CDR3, as DNA: TGTGCCAGCAGTCCCGGGACAGGGCCGGAGACCCAGTACTTC. Amino acid sequence: CASSPGTGPETQYF.